A single sample is the source of the 21 T cell receptor beta chains below, sequenced in a study of T-cell memory formation after mild COVID-19. TCRdb analysed the 5' RACE reads with MiXCR anew, one entry per CDR3 protein. The sample yields 350,000 to 400,000 distinct CDR3 sequences, over 20% seen once. Sequences were obtained from PBMCs or a T cell subset sorted from them (not recorded which). The receptors originated from an adult woman who had mild COVID-19 (a few samples of this study predate the infection). Cell type and time point are not known.

The chain employs TRBV5-1 and TRBJ2-7, with 9 positions matching TRBD1. V lost 2 bases and J lost 3; bases outside the gene matches: 18. Germline CDR1 is SGHRS and CDR2 is YFSETQ. The CDR3 has 19 amino acids. CDR3: CASSFSAQSGTGSGYEQYF. The DNA for the CDR3 is TGCGCCAGCAGCTTCTCTGCCCAGTCCGGGACAGGGTCTGGCTACGAGCAGTACTTC.

The chain recombines TRBV20-1 with TRBJ1-1; possible D gene TRBD1, 5 bases. Trimming took off 6 bases at V and 11 bases at J, with 22 bases between the two ends. The CDR3 length is 13 residues. Germline V gene lookup returns CDR1 DFQATT and CDR2 SNEGSKA (reference sequence). CDR3 sequence: CSATGTDAMDAFF. The CDR3 region has the DNA TGCAGTGCCACCGGGACCGACGCGATGGATGCTTTCTTT.

The CDR3 is CASGGEAGNTGELFF. In nucleotides, the CDR3 is TGCGCCAGCGGAGGAGAGGCCGGGAACACCGGGGAGCTGTTTTTT. V usage is TRBV5-1 and J usage is TRBJ2-2; tentatively, D is TRBD2 (5 bases). Germline CDR1 is SGHRS and CDR2 is YFSETQ. V was trimmed by 7 bases and J by 1 base, leaving 14 bases between them. CDR3 length: 15 residues. Full variable domain (missing parts from reference TRBV5-1 and TRBJ2-2): KAGVTQTPRYLIKTRGQQVTLSCSPISGHRSVSWYQQTPGQGLQFLFEYFSETQRNKGNFPGRFSGRQFSNSRSEMNVSTLELGDSALYLCASGGEAGNTGELFFGEGSRLTVL.

The chain employs TRBV7-3 and TRBJ1-6; D is unresolved. V lost 2 bases, J lost 11 bases, and 4 bases lay in between. The CDR3 consists of 11 residues. CDR1 and CDR2 from the germline V gene are SGHTA and FQGTGA. CDR3: CASSLGPPLHF. The CDR3 bases are TGTGCCAGCAGCTTAGGCCCACCCCTCCACTTT.

The rearrangement links TRBV3-1 to TRBJ2-3; TRBD1 matches 9 bases. The CDR3 runs to 15 residues. V shed 3 bases and J 5 bases; nucleotides not matched to a gene: 6. CDR1 LGHDT and CDR2 YNNKEL come from the germline V gene (reference sequence). CDR3 coding DNA: TGTGCCAGCAGCCATGTACAGGGGGCGGAAGATACGCAGTATTTT. Translating it yields CASSHVQGAEDTQYF.

This rearrangement joins TRBV5-1 to TRBJ2-7, with D tentatively TRBD1 (6 bases). The V end was cut by 4 bases, the J end by 3 bases, with 14 bases between. The CDR3 is 14 residues long. CDR1 SGHRS and CDR2 YFSETQ come from the germline V gene. CDR3 bases: TGCGCCAGCAGCCTGCAGGGGCCCCTCTACGAGCAGTACTTC. It encodes CASSLQGPLYEQYF.

V and J are TRBV7-9 and TRBJ2-7; D is perhaps TRBD1 (5 bases). CDR1 and CDR2 from the germline V gene are SEHNR and FQNEAQ (reference sequence). V was shortened by 2 bases and J by 2 bases, with 13 bases between the two germline ends. The CDR3 totals 15 residues. CDR3 sequence (DNA): TGTGCCAGCAGCTTATCTGGACAACCTACCTACGAGCAGTACTTC. This translates into CASSLSGQPTYEQYF.

This clonotype was counted many times. The J gene is TRBJ1-5, the V gene TRBV20-1, with no clear D. Germline lookup yields CDR1 DFQATT and CDR2 SNEGSKA (reference sequence). The CDR3 runs 18 residues. The V and J ends lost 0 bases and 0 bases respectively, with 18 bases between them. The CDR3 DNA is TGCAGTGCTAGAGATATGGCTAGCGGGGTGTATAGCAATCAGCCCCAGCATTTT. Encoded protein: CSARDMASGVYSNQPQHF.

Many counts were recorded for this clonotype. The rearrangement links TRBV20-1 to TRBJ1-1; D is uncertain. CDR3 length: 13 amino acids. CDR1 DFQATT and CDR2 SNEGSKA come from the germline V gene (reference sequence). V shed 1 base and J shed 0 bases, with 6 bases lying between them. The CDR3: CSARAGLNTEAFF. The DNA for the CDR3 is TGCAGTGCTAGAGCTGGACTGAACACTGAAGCTTTCTTT.

The chain recombines TRBV3-1 with TRBJ1-1, with 7 bases matching TRBD1. This CDR3 is 13 amino acids long. V shed 4 bases, J shed 8 bases, and the junction held 7 bases outside the gene matches. Looked up from germline, CDR1 is LGHDT and CDR2 is YNNKEL (reference sequence). This chain's CDR3 is CASSLIPDREAFF. CDR3 nucleotide sequence: TGTGCCAGCAGCCTAATCCCGGACAGGGAAGCTTTCTTT.

CDR3 amino acids: CASSPWGMTNYGYTF. In nucleotides, the CDR3 is TGTGCCAGCAGCCCCTGGGGTATGACTAACTATGGCTACACCTTC. V gene TRBV6-1 combines with J gene TRBJ1-2; D not resolved. In germline, CDR1 is MNHNS, CDR2 SASEGT. Between the trimmed V and J ends, which lost 6 bases and 0 bases, there was a span of 14 bases. This CDR3 spans 15 amino acids.

This clonotype was observed a few times. The V gene is TRBV6-4, the J gene TRBJ1-6, with 10 bases that match TRBD1. This CDR3 contains 15 residues. The germline CDR1 and CDR2 sequences are MRHNA and SNTAGT. After removal of 5 bases from V and 7 bases from J, the junction contained 5 bases not matched to a gene. CDR3 protein: CASSQWTGGNSPLHF. In nucleotides, the CDR3 is TGTGCCAGCAGTCAATGGACAGGGGGGAATTCACCCCTCCACTTT.

This clonotype was counted only a few times. This chain uses TRBV2 with TRBJ2-2, with D possibly matching TRBD1 (5 bases). Trimming removed 2 bases from V and 5 bases from J, with 12 bases in between. Germline lookup yields CDR1 SNHLY and CDR2 FYNNEI. The CDR3 sequence is 15 residues long. The CDR3 loop reads CASSESQGSTGELFF. For the CDR3, the DNA is TGTGCCAGCAGTGAAAGTCAGGGAAGTACCGGGGAGCTGTTTTTT.

This clonotype has just a few counts. The chain combines TRBV5-1 with TRBJ2-5; D is ambiguous. This CDR3 spans 14 amino acids. The V gene's germline CDR1 is SGHRS and CDR2 YFSETQ. Trimming pared 4 bases from V and 4 bases from J, leaving 14 bases between. The CDR3, as DNA: TGCGCCAGCAGCGACGGAGCCTGGGGAGAGACCCAGTACTTC. Translating it yields CASSDGAWGETQYF. Full variable domain (remainder filled in from reference TRBV5-1 and TRBJ2-5): KAGVTQTPRYLIKTRGQQVTLSCSPISGHRSVSWYQQTPGQGLQFLFEYFSETQRNKGNFPGRFSGRQFSNSRSEMNVSTLELGDSALYLCASSDGAWGETQYFGPGTRLLVL.

Only a few counts were recorded for this clonotype. This chain links TRBV6-5 with TRBJ2-4, with D maybe TRBD2 (6 bases). Germline V gene data show CDR1 as MNHEY and CDR2 as SVGAGI. This CDR3 spans 19 amino acids. The germline V and J ends were trimmed by 5 bases and 1 base, with 24 bases remaining between them. CDR3 sequence (DNA): TGTGCCAGCAGTGTCCGGGACGTAGGCCCGGGGGTGGCCAAAAACATTCAGTACTTC. Its protein is CASSVRDVGPGVAKNIQYF.

This chain joins TRBV7-6 and TRBJ2-7; D perhaps matches TRBD1 (6 bases). With 5 bases removed from V and 4 bases from J, the gap between germline ends came to 21 bases. This CDR3 region has 16 residues. Germline V gives CDR1 SGHVS, CDR2 FNYEAQ. For the CDR3, the DNA is TGTGCCAGCAGCACGTATAAACAGGGAAACTATTACGAGCAGTACTTC. Translation: CASSTYKQGNYYEQYF.

The chain joins TRBV12-5 to TRBJ2-7; D might be TRBD1 (6 bases). Germline V lookup: CDR1 LGHNT, CDR2 FRNRAP. This CDR3 region has 12 residues. V lost 4 bases and J lost 5, with 9 bases in between. The CDR3 sequence: CASGSGAHEQYF. CDR3 DNA sequence: TGTGCTAGTGGTTCAGGGGCCCACGAGCAGTACTTC.

The J gene is TRBJ1-4, the V gene TRBV7-9; tentative D call: TRBD1 (6 bases). In germline, CDR1 is SEHNR, CDR2 FQNEAQ (reference sequence). This CDR3 contains 16 residues. The germline V and J ends were trimmed by 0 bases and 7 bases, with 15 bases remaining between them. The CDR3 DNA reads as TGTGCCAGCAGCTTAGCGGGGACACGGAGAATTGAAAAACTGTTTTTT. Encoded protein: CASSLAGTRRIEKLFF.

This clonotype occurred a few times. The rearrangement joins TRBV25-1 to TRBJ1-1, with no clear D. The CDR3 runs to 11 residues. Trimming took 9 bases from V and 11 from J, leaving 16 bases between them. The germline V gene encodes CDR1 MGHDK and CDR2 SYGVNS. For the CDR3, the DNA is TGTGCCAGTCGCCACCCTCGACTGGCTTTCTTT. Its protein is CASRHPRLAFF.

This clonotype was detected only a few times. J is TRBJ2-3 and V is TRBV5-1, with TRBD1 as a possible D gene (6 bases). Germline lookup yields CDR1 SGHRS and CDR2 YFSETQ. The CDR3 length is 16 residues. V was shortened by 1 base and J by 4 bases, with 16 bases between the two germline ends. The CDR3 is CASSLKARAGADTQYF. As DNA, the CDR3 is TGCGCCAGCAGCTTGAAGGCTCGAGCAGGGGCAGATACGCAGTATTTT.

The chain has TRBV7-2 and TRBJ2-2, with D possibly called TRBD1 or TRBD2 (5 bases each). The V end was cut by 3 bases, the J end by 4 bases, with 12 bases between. Germline V gene sequence: CDR1 SGHTA, CDR2 FQGNSA. The CDR3 spans 15 residues. The CDR3: CASSFEGTITGELFF. DNA for the CDR3: TGTGCCAGCAGCTTCGAGGGGACCATCACCGGGGAGCTGTTTTTT.